These 16 T cell receptor beta chains were all obtained from the same sample, sequenced in a study of blood T cell repertoires in COVID-19. The table came from immunoSEQ multiplex PCR; TCRdb's copy has only in-frame clones and leaves some out. The table includes around 260,000 clones, about nine tenths detected once. Sequencing was done on a sample of peripheral blood. All receptors come from a woman in her thirties with active or convalescent COVID-19.

The V gene is TRBV5-1, the J gene TRBJ2-3; D gene uncertain. Trimming left V 2 bases short and J 2 bases short, with 9 bases between. The V gene's germline CDR1 is SGHRS and CDR2 YFSETQ. This CDR3 comprises 14 residues. This CDR3 reads CASSFADATDTQYF. CDR3 coding DNA: TGCGCCAGCAGCTTTGCGGATGCCACAGATACGCAGTATTTT.

This chain joins TRBV25-1 and TRBJ2-7, with a tentative D call TRBD2 (5 bases). The germline V and J ends were trimmed by 5 bases and 6 bases, with 20 bases remaining between them. CDR3 length equals 15 residues. Germline V gives CDR1 MGHDK, CDR2 SYGVNS. The DNA of the CDR3 is TGTGCCAGCAGTCCGGATGTCCTAGCTGTAGCCGAGCAGTACTTC. Protein sequence: CASSPDVLAVAEQYF.

The rearrangement uses TRBV5-6 and TRBJ2-1, with 8 bases lining up with TRBD1. Germline lookup yields CDR1 SGHDT and CDR2 YYEEEE. The CDR3 is 12 amino acids. The V and J ends lost 3 bases and 14 bases, in that order; junction bases with no gene match: 7. The CDR3 DNA sequence: TGTGCCAGCAGCTCCACAGGGGGGATCGAGTTCTTC. Translation gives CASSSTGGIEFF. The full variable domain, in which reference TRBV5-6 and TRBJ2-1 provide the parts outside the CDR3, is DAGVTQSPTHLIKTRGQQVTLRCSPKSGHDTVSWYQQALGQGPQFIFQYYEEEERQRGNFPDRFSGHQFPNYSSELNVNALLLGDSALYLCASSSTGGIEFFGPGTRLTVL.

The table lists this clone with a count of one. The chain couples TRBV7-2 to TRBJ1-1, with TRBD1 as a possible D gene (5 bases). The length of the CDR3 is 13 residues. In germline, CDR1 is SGHTA, CDR2 FQGNSA. Trimming cost V 3 bases and J 5 bases, with 10 bases left between them. In nucleotides, the CDR3 is TGTGCCAGCAGCTTGGGGGGGACGACTGAAGCTTTCTTT. This gives the protein CASSLGGTTEAFF.

This rearrangement joins TRBV30 to TRBJ2-7, with a tentative D call TRBD1 (5 bases). Per germline, CDR1 GTSNPN and CDR2 SVGIG (reference sequence). V lost 0 bases to trimming and J lost 7 bases, with 10 bases between them. This CDR3 contains 12 residues. The CDR3 reads CAWSVGDVEQYF. The CDR3, as DNA: TGTGCCTGGAGTGTAGGGGATGTGGAGCAGTACTTC.

The rearrangement uses TRBV9 and TRBJ1-2, with D perhaps matching TRBD1 (5 bases). The ends were cut back, 7 bases at V and 0 bases at J, with 19 bases in the middle. This CDR3 region has 16 residues. Germline CDR1 SGDLS, CDR2 YYNGEE. In nucleotides, the CDR3 is TGTGCCAGCGCCAATCGACAGAACAATGCTAACTATGGCTACACCTTC. It specifies CASANRQNNANYGYTF.

The rearrangement links TRBV29-1 to TRBJ2-7; perhaps TRBD2 as D (5 bases). The CDR3 totals 13 residues. CDR1 SQVTM and CDR2 ANQGSEA come from the germline V gene. V was cut by 4 bases and J by 5 bases, with 15 bases left in between. The CDR3 DNA follows: TGCAGCGTTGGTAAGGTGATCGGGGACGAGCAGTACTTC. It specifies CSVGKVIGDEQYF.

A few counts support this clone. This chain connects TRBV18 to TRBJ1-5, with D unclear. Trimming left V 10 bases short and J 6 bases short, with 10 bases between. CDR3 length: 11 amino acids. Per the germline V gene, CDR1 is KGHSH and CDR2 is LQKENI. As DNA, the CDR3 is TGTGCCACCCCAGAGGGTCAGCCCCAGCATTTT. Its translation: CATPEGQPQHF. The variable domain in full, with the rest retrieved from reference TRBV18 and TRBJ1-5, is NAGVMQNPRHLVRRRGQEARLRCSPMKGHSHVYWYRQLPEEGLKFMVYLQKENIIDESGMPKERFSAEFPKEGPSILRIQQVVRGDSAAYFCATPEGQPQHFGDGTRLSIL.

This chain links TRBV18 with TRBJ1-1; perhaps TRBD1 as D (5 bases). The CDR3 is 15 residues long. Trimming took 6 bases from V and 2 from J, leaving 16 bases between them. CDR1 KGHSH and CDR2 LQKENI come from the germline V gene. In DNA form, the CDR3 reads TGTGCCAGCTCCACGAAGACAGTGCTTAACACTGAAGCTTTCTTT. Protein sequence: CASSTKTVLNTEAFF. Filled out from reference TRBV18 and TRBJ1-1, the complete variable domain reads NAGVMQNPRHLVRRRGQEARLRCSPMKGHSHVYWYRQLPEEGLKFMVYLQKENIIDESGMPKERFSAEFPKEGPSILRIQQVVRGDSAAYFCASSTKTVLNTEAFFGQGTRLTVV.

The V gene is TRBV15, the J gene TRBJ1-2; possibly TRBD1 for D (5 bases). Trimming stripped 1 base from V and 3 bases from J, with 12 bases between. The CDR3 extends over 15 amino acids. Germline V CDR1 and CDR2: LNHNV, YYDKDF (reference sequence). The CDR3 loop is CATSRGGGRYYGYTF. CDR3 DNA: TGTGCCACCAGCAGAGGGGGCGGGAGGTACTATGGCTACACCTTC.

To note about this clone: The junction shows a germline mismatch at one end, possibly a read error. The J gene is TRBJ1-2, the V gene TRBV7-3, with D possibly being TRBD1 (5 bases). The germline V gene has CDR1 SGHTA and CDR2 FQGTGA. CDR3 length equals 13 residues. The CDR3 here is CASDIGGNYGHTF. CDR3 in DNA: TGTGCCAGCGATATCGGGGGAAACTATGGCCACACCTTC.

This chain links TRBV9 with TRBJ1-2; TRBD1 agrees at 9 bases. This CDR3 contains 13 residues. Trimming removed 3 bases from V and 8 bases from J; junction bases left unmatched: 5. Germline V gene data show CDR1 as SGDLS and CDR2 as YYNGEE. CDR3 loop: CASSGWTGVGYTF. CDR3 in DNA: TGTGCCAGCAGCGGATGGACAGGGGTCGGCTACACCTTC.

This chain uses TRBV2 with TRBJ1-2; D call uncertain. This CDR3 region has 12 residues. Germline CDR1 and CDR2: SNHLY and FYNNEI. The V gene lost 4 bases and the J gene lost 4 bases, with 7 bases spanning the gap. DNA for the CDR3: TGTGCCAGCAGTGGCGGCAGCTATGGCTACACCTTC. Its translation is CASSGGSYGYTF.

The gene calls are TRBV2 and TRBJ2-2; perhaps TRBD2 as D (5 bases). This CDR3 has 13 residues. Trimming shortened V by 8 bases and J by 7 bases, and 14 bases separated the two germline ends. In germline, CDR1 is SNHLY, CDR2 FYNNEI. CDR3 amino acids: CASSPGSGGELFF. The CDR3 region has the DNA TGTGCCAGCTCACCGGGATCGGGCGGGGAGCTGTTTTTT.

The rearrangement links TRBV6-6 to TRBJ1-3; 7 positions match TRBD1. This CDR3 has 15 amino acids. Germline V gives CDR1 MNHNY, CDR2 SVGAGI (reference sequence). J lost 3 bases, V lost 8 bases, and 10 bases had no gene match. CDR3 sequence reads: CASVEGQALGNTIYF. CDR3 nucleotides: TGTGCCAGCGTGGAAGGACAGGCCCTTGGAAACACCATATATTTT.

This clone was observed once. The chain uses TRBV3-1 (or the pseudogene TRBV3-2) and TRBJ2-1; D not resolved. The V end was cut by 1 base, the J end by 10 bases, with 11 bases between. Germline V lookup: CDR1 LGHDT, CDR2 YNNKEL (reference sequence). The CDR3 covers 13 residues. The DNA of the CDR3 is TGTGCCAGCAGCCAAGGTATCCTGGAGGAGCAGTTCTTC. Its protein product is CASSQGILEEQFF.